This record concerns one TCR beta chain sequence. Its antigen remains unidentified. Cells designated naive CD8 were CD45RO-negative and were positively selected for CCR7, with terminally differentiated effector memory CD45RA+ cells excluded. Nashville, Tennessee was home to all donors, who were Caucasian adults. This entry belongs to a study of shared clonotypes between healthy human individuals. Over several immunoSEQ plates, each subset's genomic DNA was distributed in even portions. The table came from immunoSEQ multiplex PCR; TCRdb's copy has only in-frame clones and leaves some out. The sample yields 700,000 to 950,000 clones, roughly 96% seen once. Broader study findings: Genetic and exposure-history diversity was limited by the few donors. The study found lower generation probabilities in non-shared clonotypes than in those shared by all four donors.

V was clipped by 2 bases and J by 1 base; unmatched bases: 11. This CDR3 is 19 amino acids long. In germline, CDR1 is KGHSH, CDR2 LQKENI. The chain carries TRBV18 and TRBJ2-6; 7 bases agree with TRBD1. This TCR was recovered from a man aged 25 to 40 in good health. Sequencing used naive CD8+ T cells sorted from blood. The CDR3 loop reads CASSPKGRDSLSGANVLTF. The CDR3 DNA is TGTGCCAGCTCACCAAAGGGACGGGACAGTCTTTCTGGGGCCAACGTCCTGACTTTC. The full variable domain, with the rest looked up from reference TRBV18 and TRBJ2-6, is NAGVMQNPRHLVRRRGQEARLRCSPMKGHSHVYWYRQLPEEGLKFMVYLQKENIIDESGMPKERFSAEFPKEGPSILRIQQVVRGDSAAYFCASSPKGRDSLSGANVLTFGAGSRLTVL.